The following is a T cell receptor beta chain sequence with its context. The data stem from a study of blood T cell repertoires in COVID-19. As for the study in general: Collection of acute and convalescent COVID-19 samples took place in the United States, Italy and Spain. PBMCs, B-cell-depleted T cells, or T cells were the source of the cDNA or gDNA that made up the material.

In the source study's methods: Nucleated cell counts were estimated from reference gene primer amplification. Libraries were prepared by immunoSEQ multiplex PCR; TCRdb keeps only in-frame clonotypes and omits some of them. For V, J and clone size, that table is used; D and trimming come from the DNA. The sample includes 250,000 to 300,000 clones, about 88% of them seen just once. Germline assignment: CDR1 SGHTA and CDR2 FQGNSA. With 3 bases removed from V and 0 bases from J, the gap between germline ends came to 8 bases. The length of the CDR3 is 14 residues. The sequence came from a man aged 25 to 45 with active or convalescent COVID-19. The chain is built from TRBV7-2 and TRBJ1-1; D is ambiguous. Sequenced material: peripheral blood. The CDR3 region is CASSFEGMNTEAFF. CDR3 DNA: TGTGCCAGCAGCTTTGAGGGAATGAACACTGAAGCTTTCTTT.